A selection of T cell receptor beta chains follows, all from one sample in a study of cytomegalovirus exposure and HLA in healthy donors. Clones were read by immunoSEQ multiplex PCR, and TCRdb kept only the in-frame ones, dropping some. The top ten hold roughly 2% of the sample, which has roughly 98,000 clones, around three quarters seen once. The material sequenced was PBMCs. These receptor sequences come from a man between 40 and 49 years old in good health and CMV-seronegative. Each CDR3 is given with its conserved first and last residue. A D gene is named only where the DNA matches it firmly. Expanded clones are given a class, and other clones once, few, many or no size at all.

size,J,D,V,DNA,CDR3
-,TRBJ2-1,-,TRBV4-1,TGCGCCAGCAGCCTAGGGAGCTCCTACAACGAGCAGTTCTTC,CASSLGSSYNEQFF
once,TRBJ2-5,TRBD2,TRBV2,TGTGCCAGCAGGTCACTAGCGGAGTCGGGAGAGACCCAGTACTTC,CASRSLAESGETQYF
-,TRBJ2-7,TRBD2,TRBV7-2,TGTGCCAGCAGGGGAGGGACTAGCGGCTCCTACGAGCAGTACTTC,CASRGGTSGSYEQYF
-,TRBJ1-1,-,TRBV7-2,TGTGCCAGCAGCTTAGTTGCGGGGGAAGGGGTAGAAGCTTTCTTT,CASSLVAGEGVEAFF
-,TRBJ1-5,-,TRBV28,TGTGCCAGCAGTTTTTTATTATTGGGGGGGCGCAATCAGCCCCAGCATTTT,CASSFLLLGGRNQPQHF
-,TRBJ1-1,-,TRBV6-5,TGTGCCAGCAGTTCGCCGACAAGTGAAGCTTTCTTT,CASSSPTSEAFF
-,TRBJ1-3,-,TRBV5-6,TGTGCCAGCAGCCTACAGGGCTCTGGAAACACCATATATTTT,CASSLQGSGNTIYF
-,TRBJ1-1,-,TRBV7-2,TGTGCCAGCAGCTTAGAGGGCAGGGTAACTGAAGCTTTCTTT,CASSLEGRVTEAFF
-,TRBJ2-5,TRBD2,TRBV5-1,TGCGCCAGCAGCTTTACGCGGGAGGGGAGCCAAGAGACCCAGTACTTC,CASSFTREGSQETQYF
few,TRBJ2-1,-,TRBV2,TGTGCCAGCAGTGAAGGGCAGGGTTTGGGAAATGAGCAGTTCTTC,CASSEGQGLGNEQFF
-,TRBJ2-7,TRBD2,TRBV5-4,TGTGCCAGCAGCTTGGCTTCCGGGGGGGTAGGGGAGCAGTACTTC,CASSLASGGVGEQYF
-,TRBJ2-1,TRBD2,TRBV4-3,TGCGCCAGCAGCCAAGATCCCCCTAGCGGGTCCTACAATGAGCAGTTCTTC,CASSQDPPSGSYNEQFF
-,TRBJ2-1,-,TRBV6-6,TGTGCCAGCAGAGGATCCGGGACTCTCGAGTTCTTC,CASRGSGTLEFF
-,TRBJ2-5,-,TRBV15,TGTGCCACCAGCAGAGATCCCAGCGGGCAAGAGACCCAGTACTTC,CATSRDPSGQETQYF
few,TRBJ1-1,-,TRBV19,TGTGCCAGTAGCAGGACAGTGAACACTGAAGCTTTCTTT,CASSRTVNTEAFF
-,TRBJ1-1,TRBD1,TRBV9,TGTGCCAGCAGCTTAAGGACAGGTCCGGTGAACACTGAAGCTTTCTTT,CASSLRTGPVNTEAFF
once,TRBJ2-7,TRBD1,TRBV7-2,TGTGCCAGCAGCTTAGAACAGGGGCTATCCTACGAGCAGTACTTC,CASSLEQGLSYEQYF
medium-sized,TRBJ2-7,TRBD2,TRBV11-2,TGTGCCAGCAGCTTGGAGGCGGGAGGTTGGTACGAGCAGTACTTC,CASSLEAGGWYEQYF
-,TRBJ1-1,TRBD1,TRBV6-5,TGTGCCAGCAGTTACTCGACAGGGGCTGACACTGAAGCTTTCTTT,CASSYSTGADTEAFF
once,TRBJ2-5,TRBD1,TRBV9,TGTGCCAGCAGCGTAGGGGGGACAGGACAAGAGACCCAGTACTTC,CASSVGGTGQETQYF
-,TRBJ2-5,TRBD2,TRBV18,TGTGCCAGCTCACCACGGGGGGGCCAAGAGACCCAGTACTTC,CASSPRGGQETQYF
few,TRBJ2-3,TRBD2,TRBV11-2,TGTGCCAGCAGCCCCCCCCGACTAGCGGGGTTAGATACGCAGTATTTT,CASSPPRLAGLDTQYF
-,TRBJ1-4,TRBD1,TRBV7-9,TGTGCCAGCAGCCGGCAGGGGGCGCCGGATGAAAAACTGTTTTTT,CASSRQGAPDEKLFF
few,TRBJ2-1,TRBD2,TRBV9,TGTGCCAGCAGCGTAGAGGGGGGACTAGCGGGAGGGAGGGAATACAATGAGCAGTTCTTC,CASSVEGGLAGGREYNEQFF
-,TRBJ1-4,-,TRBV7-2,TGTGCCAGCAGCTCCGAAGGCGGGATCGGCGAAAAACTGTTTTTT,CASSSEGGIGEKLFF
-,TRBJ1-1,-,TRBV14,TGTGCCAGCAGCCAAGGCCAGGGGTTGGTTGACACTGAAGCTTTCTTT,CASSQGQGLVDTEAFF
-,TRBJ1-1,TRBD1,TRBV28,TGTGCCAGTTTAACAGGGGATGCCACTGAAGCTTTCTTT,CASLTGDATEAFF
-,TRBJ2-5,-,TRBV5-4,TGTGCCAGCAGCGCCGGGATAGAAGAGACCCAGTACTTC,CASSAGIEETQYF
few,TRBJ2-3,-,TRBV4-3,TGCGCCAGCAGCCAAGTTTCGAGCGACCCTAGCACAGATACGCAGTATTTT,CASSQVSSDPSTDTQYF
-,TRBJ2-3,TRBD2,TRBV10-3,TGTGCCATCAGTGCCGGAGCGGGAGAACATACGCAGTATTTT,CAISAGAGEHTQYF
-,TRBJ2-2,-,TRBV5-4,TGTGCCAGCAGCTTGAGAAGGGGCGGGGAGCTGTTTTTT,CASSLRRGGELFF
-,TRBJ2-2,-,TRBV2,TGTGCCAGCAGTCCCAGGCCCACCGGGGAGCTGTTTTTT,CASSPRPTGELFF
few,TRBJ1-4,-,TRBV12-2,TGTGCAAGTCGCTTCCTTTACCCACAGGGGTTTGAAGTGGGGAATGAAAAACTGTTTTTT,CASRFLYPQGFEVGNEKLFF
-,TRBJ2-7,-,TRBV4-1,TGCGCCAGCAGCCAAGGGGGGGCTAGCGGCTACGAGCAGTACTTC,CASSQGGASGYEQYF
-,TRBJ2-7,TRBD1,TRBV6-5,TGTGCCAGCAGAATCAGGACAGGGTCCCCCTACGAGCAGTACTTC,CASRIRTGSPYEQYF
-,TRBJ2-2,-,TRBV2,TGTGCCAGCACGTTAGGACAGACGAACACCGGGGAGCTGTTTTTT,CASTLGQTNTGELFF
-,TRBJ1-1,-,TRBV14,TGTGCCAGCAGCCAGACCGGAGGGGACTCCTCGAACACTGAAGCTTTCTTT,CASSQTGGDSSNTEAFF
-,TRBJ1-4,TRBD1,TRBV18,TGTGCCAGCTCACCACAGACAGGGAATGAAAAACTGTTTTTT,CASSPQTGNEKLFF
few,TRBJ1-2,TRBD1,TRBV7-9,TGTGCCAGCAGCTTAGCTCCAGGGGGTGGCTATGGCTACACCTTC,CASSLAPGGGYGYTF
few,TRBJ2-2,-,TRBV7-2,TGTGCCAGCAGCTTACCATCTAGAATTAACACCGGGGAGCTGTTTTTT,CASSLPSRINTGELFF
-,TRBJ1-3,TRBD1,TRBV19,TGTGCCAGTAGTACGCCGGGACAGGGGGCAGGAAACACCATATATTTT,CASSTPGQGAGNTIYF
-,TRBJ2-7,TRBD1,TRBV28,TGTGCCAGCAGCCGGCCGGGACAGACTTACGAGCAGTACTTC,CASSRPGQTYEQYF
-,TRBJ2-5,TRBD2,TRBV11-2,TGTGCCAGCAGCTTCTCCCCGGGGGGAGGGATGGAGACCCAGTACTTC,CASSFSPGGGMETQYF
-,TRBJ1-2,-,TRBV28,TGTGCCAGCAGTTTTGTGTCAGTAGCCTTCTATGGCTACACCTTC,CASSFVSVAFYGYTF
-,TRBJ1-2,-,TRBV5-4,TGTGCCAGCAGCTTCCCCGGAGGATCGGCCTCGGGGGGGAACTATGGCTACACCTTC,CASSFPGGSASGGNYGYTF
-,TRBJ2-7,TRBD1,TRBV4-1,TGCGCCAGCAGCCAGGCCGGGACAGGGCTCTACGAGCAGTACTTC,CASSQAGTGLYEQYF